Each of the 30 T cell receptor beta chains below was sequenced from the same sample in a study of graft-versus-host responses after intestinal transplantation. Some clones are missing from TCRdb's copy, which holds only in-frame ones; the method was immunoSEQ multiplex PCR. Of some 13,000 clones in the sample, almost 85% were seen once. The input for sequencing was PBMCs, taken after intestinal transplantation. The receptors originated from a human patient who received an intestinal transplant, so some T cells may come from the graft donor.

The chain is built from TRBV29-1 and TRBJ2-3; D unclear. The CDR3 sequence is 9 residues long. Germline V gene data show CDR1 as SQVTM and CDR2 as ANQGSEA. Trimming took 6 bases from V and 9 from J, leaving 7 bases between them. For the CDR3, the DNA is TGCAGCGTGGGAAACACGCAGTATTTT. It specifies CSVGNTQYF.

The chain links TRBV9 to TRBJ2-7, with TRBD2 matching over 8 bases. The CDR3 is 15 amino acids. V shed 0 bases, J shed 3 bases, and the junction held 5 bases outside the gene matches. Germline assignment: CDR1 SGDLS and CDR2 YYNGEE. CDR3 DNA sequence: TGTGCCAGCAGCGTAGAGGTCGGGACTAGCTACGAGCAGTACTTC. It codes for CASSVEVGTSYEQYF.

This chain links TRBV19 with TRBJ1-3; D not resolved. The ends were cut back, 6 bases at V and 0 bases at J, with 9 bases in the middle. The germline V gene has CDR1 LNHDA and CDR2 SQIVND (reference sequence). The CDR3 is 14 amino acids. The CDR3 sequence is CASRVKGSGNTIYF. The CDR3 nucleotides read TGTGCCAGTAGAGTTAAGGGCTCTGGAAACACCATATATTTT.

This chain joins TRBV25-1 and TRBJ2-7; 7 nucleotides match TRBD1. Germline-derived CDR1 and CDR2 are MGHDK and SYGVNS. J gave up 9 bases and V 1 base, and 9 bases lay outside the gene matches. The CDR3 runs 14 residues. The CDR3 here is CASSELGGLRTQYF. The DNA for the CDR3 is TGTGCCAGCAGTGAATTAGGGGGCCTCCGGACGCAGTACTTC.

The chain employs TRBV7-6 and TRBJ2-7; D assignment may be TRBD1 or TRBD2 (5 bases each). Per germline, CDR1 SGHVS and CDR2 FNYEAQ. This CDR3 is 15 amino acids long. V was shortened by 5 bases and J by 1 base, with 15 bases between the two germline ends. The CDR3 sequence is CASSPGQGHSYEQYF. The CDR3 DNA is TGTGCCAGCAGCCCGGGGCAGGGCCATTCCTACGAGCAGTACTTC.

The chain couples TRBV29-1 to TRBJ1-2, with D hard to call. The V end lost 6 bases, the J end lost 1 base, and 9 bases lay between the germline ends. The germline V gene has CDR1 SQVTM and CDR2 ANQGSEA. The CDR3 extends over 12 amino acids. Here the CDR3 reads CSVGPINYGYTF. CDR3 DNA: TGCAGCGTCGGACCGATTAACTATGGCTACACCTTC.

The rearrangement links TRBV5-4 to TRBJ1-2, with D perhaps TRBD1 (6 bases). Trimming took off 4 bases at V and 0 bases at J, with 13 bases between the two ends. Germline V gene data show CDR1 as SGHNT and CDR2 as YYREEE (reference sequence). This CDR3 spans 15 amino acids. CDR3 sequence: CASSTQDSPNYGYTF. Written as DNA, the CDR3 is TGTGCCAGCAGCACCCAGGACAGTCCTAACTATGGCTACACCTTC.

This chain connects TRBV18 to TRBJ2-7; 7 bases line up with TRBD1. This CDR3 has 13 residues. With 6 bases clipped from V and 3 bases from J, the junction kept 5 bases outside the gene matches. Germline V gives CDR1 KGHSH, CDR2 LQKENI. CDR3 DNA sequence: TGTGCCAGCTCCCCCGACAGGGACTACGAGCAGTACTTC. Translation gives CASSPDRDYEQYF.

This clone was found once. The chain uses TRBV7-8 and TRBJ2-7, with TRBD1 matching 10 bases. This CDR3 is built from 14 residues. Germline assignment: CDR1 SGHVS and CDR2 FQNEAQ. The J segment lost 5 bases and the V segment lost 1 base, leaving 2 bases of the junction unmatched. CDR3: CASSLGTGGNEQYF. CDR3 DNA: TGTGCCAGCAGCTTAGGGACAGGGGGGAACGAGCAGTACTTC. Using reference TRBV7-8 and TRBJ2-7 for the parts outside the CDR3, the full variable domain is GAGVSQSPRYKVAKRGQDVALRCDPISGHVSLFWYQQALGQGPEFLTYFQNEAQLDKSGLPSDRFFAERPEGSVSTLKIQRTQQEDSAVYLCASSLGTGGNEQYFGPGTRLTVT.

The chain joins TRBV18 to TRBJ2-7, with TRBD2 identical over 8 bases. J was trimmed by 1 base and V by 5 bases; bases with no gene match: 4. The length of the CDR3 is 14 residues. The germline CDR1 and CDR2 sequences are KGHSH and LQKENI. The CDR3 coding sequence is TGTGCCAGCTCAGCGAGCGGGAGTTCCTACGAGCAGTACTTC. As protein: CASSASGSSYEQYF.

The chain joins TRBV5-1 to TRBJ2-7; the match to TRBD1 covers 9 bases. In germline, CDR1 is SGHRS, CDR2 YFSETQ. The CDR3 covers 15 residues. V shed 4 bases, J shed 5 bases, and the junction held 10 bases outside the gene matches. CDR3 coding DNA: TGCGCCAGCAGCATACAGGGGGCTTTCACCAACGAGCAGTACTTC. Encoded protein: CASSIQGAFTNEQYF.

The chain couples TRBV14 to TRBJ1-1; no reliable D call. Germline V gene data show CDR1 as SGHDN and CDR2 as FVKESK. This CDR3 has 12 amino acids. V was trimmed by 0 bases and J by 7 bases, leaving 6 bases between them. The CDR3: CASSQDRFEAFF. CDR3 DNA: TGTGCCAGCAGCCAAGATCGGTTTGAAGCTTTCTTT.

The chain recombines TRBV15 with TRBJ1-2; D remains unclear. The CDR3 is made up of 12 amino acids. Trimming took 5 bases from V and 8 from J, leaving 12 bases between them. Germline V gives CDR1 LNHNV, CDR2 YYDKDF (reference sequence). The CDR3 DNA follows: TGTGCCACCAGCGACGTTACTATGGGCTACACCTTC. It specifies CATSDVTMGYTF.

This clone was seen just once. Written as DNA, the CDR3 is TGTGCCAGCAGCTCGTTAGCGGGAGTCTCCTACAATGAGCAGTTCTTC. This sequence encodes CASSSLAGVSYNEQFF. J is TRBJ2-1 and V is TRBV7-9, with 9 positions matching TRBD2. The germline V gene has CDR1 SEHNR and CDR2 FQNEAQ (reference sequence). The CDR3 is 16 amino acids. V trimming: 4 bases; J trimming: 0 bases; junction bases outside the gene matches: 4.

A few counts support this clone. The rearrangement uses TRBV29-1 and TRBJ2-3; D not certain. Germline V gene lookup returns CDR1 SQVTM and CDR2 ANQGSEA. V lost 5 bases, J lost 4 bases, and 10 bases lay in between. CDR3 length: 12 amino acids. CDR3 DNA: TGCAGCGTTCGGGTCACAGCAGATACGCAGTATTTT. Translating gives CSVRVTADTQYF.

The rearrangement uses TRBV7-2 and TRBJ2-4; TRBD2 matches 7 bases. The V segment lost 1 base and the J segment 3 bases; nucleotides outside the gene matches: 6. There are 16 residues in the CDR3. Germline loops: CDR1 SGHTA, CDR2 FQGNSA. CDR3 amino acids: CASSLDFSGIKNIQYF. As DNA, the CDR3 is TGTGCCAGCAGCTTAGATTTCAGCGGGATCAAAAACATTCAGTACTTC. The full variable domain, in which reference TRBV7-2 and TRBJ2-4 provide the parts outside the CDR3, is GAGVSQSPSNKVTEKGKDVELRCDPISGHTALYWYRQSLGQGLEFLIYFQGNSAPDKSGLPSDRFSAERTGGSVSTLTIQRTQQEDSAVYLCASSLDFSGIKNIQYFGAGTRLSVL.

The gene calls are TRBV9 and TRBJ2-3, with TRBD2 matching 7 bases. Germline CDR1 and CDR2: SGDLS and YYNGEE. The CDR3 consists of 16 residues. With V trimmed by 7 bases and J by 2 bases, 13 bases remained unmatched. The CDR3 sequence is CASGYAVAGPTDTQYF. The DNA for the CDR3 is TGTGCCAGCGGGTATGCGGTAGCGGGCCCCACAGATACGCAGTATTTT.

The chain links TRBV6-5 to TRBJ1-2, with D possibly matching TRBD1 (5 bases). The ends were cut back, 2 bases at V and 0 bases at J, with 7 bases in the middle. Germline CDR1 is MNHEY and CDR2 is SVGAGI. The CDR3 totals 14 residues. The DNA for the CDR3 is TGTGCCAGCAGTTACGGCAGGGCTAACTATGGCTACACCTTC. This gives the protein CASSYGRANYGYTF.

The V call is TRBV6-5, the J call TRBJ2-7; D is undetermined. The germline V gene encodes CDR1 MNHEY and CDR2 SVGAGI. Trimming left V 6 bases short and J 2 bases short, with 14 bases between. The CDR3 sequence is 14 residues long. CDR3 bases: TGTGCCAGCAGACAAGGACCCAGGCCCTACGAGCAGTACTTC. Its protein is CASRQGPRPYEQYF.

The gene calls are TRBV23-1 and TRBJ2-7, with a weak D call TRBD1 (6 bases). TRBV23-1 is an open reading frame whose function is uncertain. This CDR3 is 18 amino acids long. With 0 bases removed from V and 0 bases from J, the gap between germline ends came to 18 bases. The CDR3 region is CASSQSATGIANSYEQYF. In DNA form, the CDR3 reads TGCGCCAGCAGTCAATCAGCTACAGGGATAGCAAACTCCTACGAGCAGTACTTC.

This clone has just one count. The rearrangement joins TRBV5-4 to TRBJ2-5; 9 bases map to TRBD1. The J call may be incorrect, as the DNA end agrees better with TRBJ2-7. CDR1 SGHNT and CDR2 YYREEE come from the germline V gene (reference sequence). This CDR3 has 17 residues. This chain's CDR3 is CASSLAGTGRSSYEQYF. CDR3 bases: TGTGCCAGCAGCTTGGCCGGGACAGGGAGGAGCTCCTACGAGCAGTACTTC.

This rearrangement joins TRBV14 to TRBJ2-3, with D maybe TRBD1 (5 bases). The CDR3 runs 17 residues. The ends were cut back, 3 bases at V and 0 bases at J, with 16 bases in the middle. Germline lookup yields CDR1 SGHDN and CDR2 FVKESK. CDR3: CASSQYSGYSSTDTQYF. The CDR3 DNA follows: TGTGCCAGCAGCCAGTACTCAGGGTACTCTAGCACAGATACGCAGTATTTT.

The chain employs TRBV20-1 and TRBJ2-5, with D possibly being TRBD2 (5 bases). V lost 6 bases and J lost 5, with 10 bases in between. Germline CDR1 reads DFQATT; CDR2 reads SNEGSKA (reference sequence). This CDR3 comprises 11 residues. The CDR3: CSAERGETQYF. CDR3 coding DNA: TGCAGTGCCGAGCGCGGGGAGACCCAGTACTTC.

CDR3 sequence reads: CASSVGGADTEAFF. The CDR3 nucleotides are TGTGCCAGCAGCGTAGGCGGAGCGGACACTGAAGCTTTCTTT. The rearrangement joins TRBV9 to TRBJ1-1; the D is unclear. CDR1 and CDR2 (germline): SGDLS, YYNGEE. The CDR3 consists of 14 residues. V dropped 0 bases and J dropped 3 bases, with 9 bases sitting between them.

The V call is TRBV6-5, the J call TRBJ1-1; TRBD1 might be the D (6 bases). CDR3 size: 14 residues. Germline V lookup: CDR1 MNHEY, CDR2 SVGAGI. The V end lost 7 bases, the J end lost 0 bases, and 12 bases lay between the germline ends. The CDR3 region is CASNNGQLNTEAFF. Here the CDR3 DNA reads TGTGCCAGCAATAACGGACAGTTGAACACTGAAGCTTTCTTT.

The chain joins TRBV10-1 to TRBJ2-3; D is ambiguous. The CDR3 totals 14 residues. The germline V and J ends were trimmed by 2 bases and 6 bases, with 12 bases remaining between them. Germline V gene lookup returns CDR1 WNHNN and CDR2 SYGVQD (reference sequence). The DNA for the CDR3 is TGCGCCAGCAGTGAGGCGTCGGCATGGGATACGCAGTATTTT. Translation: CASSEASAWDTQYF.

J is TRBJ1-1 and V is TRBV15; D remains unclear. The V end lost 4 bases, the J end lost 2 bases, and 8 bases lay between the germline ends. The length of the CDR3 is 13 residues. Per the germline V gene, CDR1 is LNHNV and CDR2 is YYDKDF (reference sequence). The CDR3 sequence is CATSIKGNTEAFF. Written as DNA, the CDR3 is TGTGCCACCAGCATAAAAGGAAACACTGAAGCTTTCTTT.

This clone has just one count. V and J are TRBV10-3 and TRBJ1-6, with TRBD1 matching over 7 bases. CDR3 size: 17 residues. The germline CDR1 and CDR2 sequences are ENHRY and SYGVKD. Unmatched junction bases numbered 11, after V lost 2 bases and J lost 7 bases. This CDR3 is CAISEPRGGAANSPLHF. The CDR3 DNA reads TGTGCCATCAGTGAGCCGAGAGGGGGCGCGGCAAATTCACCCCTCCACTTT.

V gene TRBV15 combines with J gene TRBJ2-3; 9 nucleotides agree with TRBD2. Germline assignment: CDR1 LNHNV and CDR2 YYDKDF (reference sequence). The CDR3 covers 15 residues. Losses at the gene ends were 2 bases for V and 4 bases for J; bases not matched to a gene: 4. CDR3: CATSRQAGGPDTQYF. The CDR3 bases are TGTGCCACCAGCAGACAGGCGGGAGGGCCAGATACGCAGTATTTT.

V is TRBV7-8 and J is TRBJ2-7; D is unclear. CDR1 SGHVS and CDR2 FQNEAQ come from the germline V gene. Deletions cut 4 bases from V and 6 bases from J, with 10 bases between. There are 12 residues in the CDR3. The CDR3 loop is CASSSVMSEQYF. The CDR3 DNA reads as TGTGCCAGCAGCTCCGTTATGAGCGAGCAGTACTTC.